Sequencing of this T cell receptor beta chain was carried out in a study of blood T cell repertoires in COVID-19. About the research overall: Spain, Italy and the United States supplied samples that represented acute and convalescent COVID-19. The cDNA or gDNA used as material had been derived from T cells, B-cell-depleted T cells, or PBMCs.

In germline, CDR1 is MNHEY, CDR2 SVGEGT. This CDR3 is 12 amino acids long. Trimming pared 3 bases from V and 7 bases from J, leaving 8 bases between. Seattle patient enrollment occurred during active infection, with longitudinal follow-up thereafter. Clones were sequenced by immunoSEQ multiplex PCR, and TCRdb holds only the in-frame ones, with some missing. Here the sample spans 200,000 to 250,000 clones, approximately 85% being singletons. This clone was picked up a small number of times. This receptor was identified in a woman of 80 years or more with COVID-19, enrolled during active disease. The gene calls are TRBV6-2 or TRBV6-3 and TRBJ2-3; D gene uncertain. The sequenced sample consisted of peripheral blood. DNA for the CDR3: TGTGCCAGCAGTTATTCCTTGTATACGCAGTATTTT. It translates to CASSYSLYTQYF.